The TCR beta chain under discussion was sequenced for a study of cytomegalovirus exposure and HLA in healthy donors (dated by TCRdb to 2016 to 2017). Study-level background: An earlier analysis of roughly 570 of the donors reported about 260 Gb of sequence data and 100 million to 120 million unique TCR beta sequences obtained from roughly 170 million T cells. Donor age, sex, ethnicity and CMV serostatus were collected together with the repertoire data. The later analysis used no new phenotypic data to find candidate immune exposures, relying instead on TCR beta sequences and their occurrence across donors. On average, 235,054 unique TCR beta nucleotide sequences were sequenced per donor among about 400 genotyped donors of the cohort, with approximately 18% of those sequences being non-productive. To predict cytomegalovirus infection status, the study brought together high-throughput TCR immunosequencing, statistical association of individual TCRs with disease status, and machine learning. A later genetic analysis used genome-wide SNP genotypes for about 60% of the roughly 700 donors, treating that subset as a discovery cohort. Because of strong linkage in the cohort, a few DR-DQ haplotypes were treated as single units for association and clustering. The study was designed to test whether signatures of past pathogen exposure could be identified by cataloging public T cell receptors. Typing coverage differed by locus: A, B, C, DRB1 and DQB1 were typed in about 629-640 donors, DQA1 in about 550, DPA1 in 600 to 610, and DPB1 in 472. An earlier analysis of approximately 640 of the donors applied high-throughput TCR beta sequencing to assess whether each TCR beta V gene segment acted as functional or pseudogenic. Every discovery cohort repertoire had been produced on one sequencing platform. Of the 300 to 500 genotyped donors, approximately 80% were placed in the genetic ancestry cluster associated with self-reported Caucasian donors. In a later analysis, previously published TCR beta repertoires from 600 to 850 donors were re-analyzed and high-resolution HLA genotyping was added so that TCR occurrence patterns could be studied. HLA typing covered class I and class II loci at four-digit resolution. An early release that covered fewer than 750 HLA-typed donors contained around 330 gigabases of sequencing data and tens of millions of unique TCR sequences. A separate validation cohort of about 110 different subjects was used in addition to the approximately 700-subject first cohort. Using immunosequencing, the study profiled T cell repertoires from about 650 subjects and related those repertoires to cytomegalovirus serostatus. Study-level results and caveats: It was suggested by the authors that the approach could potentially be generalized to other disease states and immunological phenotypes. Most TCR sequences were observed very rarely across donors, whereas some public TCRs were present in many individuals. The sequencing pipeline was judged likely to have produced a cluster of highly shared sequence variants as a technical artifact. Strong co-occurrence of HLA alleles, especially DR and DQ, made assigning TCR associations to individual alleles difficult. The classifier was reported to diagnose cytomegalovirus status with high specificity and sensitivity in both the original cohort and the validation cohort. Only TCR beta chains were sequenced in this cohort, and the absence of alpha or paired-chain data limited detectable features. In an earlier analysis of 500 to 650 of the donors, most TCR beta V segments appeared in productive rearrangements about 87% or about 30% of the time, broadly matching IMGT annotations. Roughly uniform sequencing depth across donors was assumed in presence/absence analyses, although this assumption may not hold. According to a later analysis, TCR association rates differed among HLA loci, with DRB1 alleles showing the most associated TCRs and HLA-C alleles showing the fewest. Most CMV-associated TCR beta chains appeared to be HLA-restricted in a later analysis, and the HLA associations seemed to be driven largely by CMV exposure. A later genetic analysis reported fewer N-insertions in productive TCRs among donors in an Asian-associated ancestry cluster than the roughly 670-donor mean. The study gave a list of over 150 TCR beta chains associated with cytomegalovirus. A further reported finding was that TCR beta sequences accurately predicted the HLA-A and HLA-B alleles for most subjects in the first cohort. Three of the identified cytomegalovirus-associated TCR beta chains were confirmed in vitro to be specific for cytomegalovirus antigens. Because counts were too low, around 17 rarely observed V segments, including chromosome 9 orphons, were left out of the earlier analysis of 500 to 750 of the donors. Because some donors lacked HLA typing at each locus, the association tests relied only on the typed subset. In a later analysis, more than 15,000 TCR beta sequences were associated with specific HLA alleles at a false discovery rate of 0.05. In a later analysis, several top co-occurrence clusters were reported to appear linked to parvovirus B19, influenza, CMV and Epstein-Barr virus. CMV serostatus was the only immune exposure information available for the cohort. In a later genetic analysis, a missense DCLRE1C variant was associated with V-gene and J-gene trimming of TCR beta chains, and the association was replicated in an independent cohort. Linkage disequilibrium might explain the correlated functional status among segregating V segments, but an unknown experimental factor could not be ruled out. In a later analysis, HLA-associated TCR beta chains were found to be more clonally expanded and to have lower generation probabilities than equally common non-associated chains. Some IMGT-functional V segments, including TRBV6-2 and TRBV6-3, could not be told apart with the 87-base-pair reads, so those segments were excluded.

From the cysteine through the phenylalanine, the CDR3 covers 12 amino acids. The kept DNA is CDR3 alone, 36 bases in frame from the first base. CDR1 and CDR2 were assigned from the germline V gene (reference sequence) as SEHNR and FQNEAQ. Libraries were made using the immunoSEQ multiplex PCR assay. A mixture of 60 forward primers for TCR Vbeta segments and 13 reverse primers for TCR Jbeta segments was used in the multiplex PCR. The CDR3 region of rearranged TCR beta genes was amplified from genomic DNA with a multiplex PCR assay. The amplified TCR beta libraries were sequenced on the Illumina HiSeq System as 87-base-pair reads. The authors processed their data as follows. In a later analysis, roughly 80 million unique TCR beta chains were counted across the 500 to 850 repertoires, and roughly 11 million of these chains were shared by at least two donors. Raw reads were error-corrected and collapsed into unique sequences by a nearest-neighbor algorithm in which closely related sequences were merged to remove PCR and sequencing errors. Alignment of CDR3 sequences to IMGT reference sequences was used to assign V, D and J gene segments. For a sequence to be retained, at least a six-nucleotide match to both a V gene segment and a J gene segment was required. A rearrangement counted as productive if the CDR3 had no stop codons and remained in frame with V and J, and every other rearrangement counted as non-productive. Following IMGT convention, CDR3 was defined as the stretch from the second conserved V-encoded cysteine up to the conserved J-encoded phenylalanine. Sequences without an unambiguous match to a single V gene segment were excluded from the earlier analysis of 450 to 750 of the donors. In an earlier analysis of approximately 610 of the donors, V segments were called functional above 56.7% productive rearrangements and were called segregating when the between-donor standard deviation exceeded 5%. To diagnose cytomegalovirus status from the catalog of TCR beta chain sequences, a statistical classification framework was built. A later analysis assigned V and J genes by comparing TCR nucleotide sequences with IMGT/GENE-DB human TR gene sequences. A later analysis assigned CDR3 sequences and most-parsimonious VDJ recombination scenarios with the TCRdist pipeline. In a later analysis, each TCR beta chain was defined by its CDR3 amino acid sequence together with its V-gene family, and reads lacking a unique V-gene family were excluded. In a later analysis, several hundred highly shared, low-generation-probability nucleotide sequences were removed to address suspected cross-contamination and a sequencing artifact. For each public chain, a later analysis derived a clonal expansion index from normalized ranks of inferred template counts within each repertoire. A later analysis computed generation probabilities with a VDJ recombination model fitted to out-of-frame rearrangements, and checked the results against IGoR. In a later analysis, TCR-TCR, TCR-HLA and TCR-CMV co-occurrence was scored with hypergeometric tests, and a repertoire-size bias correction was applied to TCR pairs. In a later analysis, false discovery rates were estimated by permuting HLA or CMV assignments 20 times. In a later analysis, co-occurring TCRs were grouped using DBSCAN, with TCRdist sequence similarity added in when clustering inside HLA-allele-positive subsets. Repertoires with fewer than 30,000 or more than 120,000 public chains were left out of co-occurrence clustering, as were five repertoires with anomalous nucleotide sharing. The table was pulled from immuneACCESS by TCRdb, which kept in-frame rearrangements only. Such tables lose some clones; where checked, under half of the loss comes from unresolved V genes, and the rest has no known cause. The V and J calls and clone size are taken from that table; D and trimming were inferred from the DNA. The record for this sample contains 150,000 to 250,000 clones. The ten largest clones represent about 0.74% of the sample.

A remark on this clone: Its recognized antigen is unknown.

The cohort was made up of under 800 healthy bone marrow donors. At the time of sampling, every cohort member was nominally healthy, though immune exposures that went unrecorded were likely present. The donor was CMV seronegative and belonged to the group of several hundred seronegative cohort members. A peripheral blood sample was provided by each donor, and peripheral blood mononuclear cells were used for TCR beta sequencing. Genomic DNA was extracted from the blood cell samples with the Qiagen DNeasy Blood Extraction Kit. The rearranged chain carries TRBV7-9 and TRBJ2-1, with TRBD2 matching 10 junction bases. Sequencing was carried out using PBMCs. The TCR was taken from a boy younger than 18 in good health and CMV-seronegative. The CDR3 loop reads CGGLADSNEQFF. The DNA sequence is TGTGGAGGACTAGCGGACTCCAATGAGCAGTTCTTC.